The sequence of this T cell receptor beta chain was determined in a study of T cells expressing NK-cell markers (dated by TCRdb to 2020 to 2022). Broadly, across the study: Three sorted T-cell subsets (CD3+CD56+NKG2C+, CD3+CD56+NKG2C- and CD3+CD56-NKG2C+) from seven to nine donors had their TCR beta-chain repertoires profiled. Among the eight sequenced donors, seven were HCMV-seropositive and one was HCMV-seronegative. Randomly selected healthy volunteers, three men and five women, were used as the eight sequenced donors. Sequencing of the libraries produced 2 x 150 bp reads on Illumina HiSeq 2000/2500, MiSeq or NextSeq.

Comment on this clonotype: Its antigen target is currently unknown.

According to the germline V gene, CDR1 reads KGHSH and CDR2 reads LQKENI. The CDR3, from cysteine to phenylalanine, totals 15 residues. The DNA is unrecorded. HCMV-specific IgG was detected in serum with a commercial ELISA kit to determine HCMV serostatus. Ficoll density gradient centrifugation was used to isolate peripheral blood mononuclear cells from blood. Overall study outcomes, separate from this receptor: Those dominant clonotypes were again the most abundant among CD3+CD56-NKG2C+ cells in a handful of donors, at roughly 28.3-65%. For roughly six donors, the dominant CD3+CD56+NKG2C+ clonotypes were among the top 10 CD8+ clonotypes and accounted for roughly 1.0-7.5% of CD8+ T cells. It remained unclear whether the expanded NKG2C-expressing T cell clones were specific for HCMV antigens.

TCRdb lists the instrument as Illumina HiSeq 2000. 5'RACE template switching, by which a universal primer site and unique molecular identifiers were added, was used to make TCR beta cDNA libraries. Synthesis of cDNA was primed from the TCR beta constant segment and was followed by two consecutive PCR amplification steps. The source study handled its data this way. MIGEC was used to demultiplex reads and group the reads by UMI, and MiTCR was used to assemble and quantify clonotypes. To exclude erroneous sequences, any TCR cDNA sequence not supported by at least two reads was discarded. Downstream repertoire analysis used the tcR package, and clonotypes were matched across fractions by CDR3 nucleotide sequence plus V segment. VDJmatch was used to annotate antigen specificity against VDJdb, with one amino acid substitution allowed in CDR3. TCRdb reprocessed the reads, so every CDR3 protein sequence counts as one entry and DNA is not shown. TCRdb's processing, not the authors' own work, is the source of the V and J calls. The sample table holds about 450,000 distinct CDR3 sequences. Roughly 7.2% of the sample rests with the top ten.

The rearranged segments are TRBV18 and TRBJ2-1; TCRdb gives TRBD2 as the D gene, but with no DNA this cannot be confirmed. This clonotype was sampled from a woman aged 18 to 75 in good health. Sequenced material: blood T cells: a sorted CD56 or NKG2C T cell subset, CD4+ or CD8+ T cells, or bulk PBMC T cells (not recorded which). For the CDR3, the sequence is CASSPDERGVLEQFF.